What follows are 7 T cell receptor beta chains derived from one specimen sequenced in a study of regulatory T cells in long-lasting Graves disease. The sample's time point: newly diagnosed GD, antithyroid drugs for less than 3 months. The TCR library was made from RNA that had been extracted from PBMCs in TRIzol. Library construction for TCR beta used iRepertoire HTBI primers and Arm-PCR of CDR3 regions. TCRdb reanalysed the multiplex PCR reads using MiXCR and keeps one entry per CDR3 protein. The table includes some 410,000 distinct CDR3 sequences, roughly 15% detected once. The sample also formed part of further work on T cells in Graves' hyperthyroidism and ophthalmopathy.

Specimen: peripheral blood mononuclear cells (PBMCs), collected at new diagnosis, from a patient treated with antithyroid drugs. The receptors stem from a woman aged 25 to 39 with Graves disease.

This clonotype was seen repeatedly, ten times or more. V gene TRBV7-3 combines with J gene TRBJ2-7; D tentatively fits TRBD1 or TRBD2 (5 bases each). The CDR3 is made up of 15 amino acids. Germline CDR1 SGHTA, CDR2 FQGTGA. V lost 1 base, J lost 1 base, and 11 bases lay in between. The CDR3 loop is CASSLITGPSYEQYF. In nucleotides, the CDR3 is TGTGCCAGCAGCTTAATTACGGGACCGTCCTACGAGCAGTACTTC.

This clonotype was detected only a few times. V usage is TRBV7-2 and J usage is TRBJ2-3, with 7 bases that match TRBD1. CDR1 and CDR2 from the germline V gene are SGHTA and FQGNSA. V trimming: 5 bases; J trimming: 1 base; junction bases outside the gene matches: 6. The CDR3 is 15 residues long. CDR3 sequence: CASSRRGLGTDTQYF. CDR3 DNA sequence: TGTGCCAGCAGCAGAAGGGGGCTGGGCACAGATACGCAGTATTTT.

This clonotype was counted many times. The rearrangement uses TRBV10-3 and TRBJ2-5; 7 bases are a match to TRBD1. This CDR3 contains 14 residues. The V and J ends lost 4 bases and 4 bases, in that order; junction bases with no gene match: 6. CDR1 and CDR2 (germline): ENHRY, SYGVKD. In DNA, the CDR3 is TGTGCCATCAGTGCTTCGACAGGGACAGAGACCCAGTACTTC. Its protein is CAISASTGTETQYF.

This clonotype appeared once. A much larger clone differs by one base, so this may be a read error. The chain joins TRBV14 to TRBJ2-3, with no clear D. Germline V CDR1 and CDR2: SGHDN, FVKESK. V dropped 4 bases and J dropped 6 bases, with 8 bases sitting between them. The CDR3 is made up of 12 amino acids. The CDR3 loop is CASSPDGDTQYF. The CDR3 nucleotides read TGTGCCAGCAGCCCCGACGGGGATACGCAGTATTTT.

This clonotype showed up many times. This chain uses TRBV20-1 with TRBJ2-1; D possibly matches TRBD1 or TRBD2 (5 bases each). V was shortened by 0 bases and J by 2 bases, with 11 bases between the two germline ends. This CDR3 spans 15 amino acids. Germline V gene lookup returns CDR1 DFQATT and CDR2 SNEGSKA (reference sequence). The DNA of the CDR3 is TGCAGTGCTAGAGAAGGGGAGATCGCCTACAATGAGCAGTTCTTC. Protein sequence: CSAREGEIAYNEQFF.

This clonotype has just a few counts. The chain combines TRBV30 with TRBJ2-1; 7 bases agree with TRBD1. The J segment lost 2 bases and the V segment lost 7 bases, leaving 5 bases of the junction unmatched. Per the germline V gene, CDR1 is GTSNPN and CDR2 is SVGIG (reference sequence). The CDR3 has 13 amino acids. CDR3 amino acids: CAYNRGAYNEQFF. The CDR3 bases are TGTGCCTACAACAGGGGAGCCTACAATGAGCAGTTCTTC.

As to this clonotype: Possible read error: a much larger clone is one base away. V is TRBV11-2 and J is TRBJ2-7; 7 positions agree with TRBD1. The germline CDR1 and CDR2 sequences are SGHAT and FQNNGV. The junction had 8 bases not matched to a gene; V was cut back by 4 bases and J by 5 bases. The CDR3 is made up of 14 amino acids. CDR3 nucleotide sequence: TGTGCCAGCAGCTCGGGACAGCTAGCCCACGAGCAGTACTTC. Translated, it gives CASSSGQLAHEQYF.